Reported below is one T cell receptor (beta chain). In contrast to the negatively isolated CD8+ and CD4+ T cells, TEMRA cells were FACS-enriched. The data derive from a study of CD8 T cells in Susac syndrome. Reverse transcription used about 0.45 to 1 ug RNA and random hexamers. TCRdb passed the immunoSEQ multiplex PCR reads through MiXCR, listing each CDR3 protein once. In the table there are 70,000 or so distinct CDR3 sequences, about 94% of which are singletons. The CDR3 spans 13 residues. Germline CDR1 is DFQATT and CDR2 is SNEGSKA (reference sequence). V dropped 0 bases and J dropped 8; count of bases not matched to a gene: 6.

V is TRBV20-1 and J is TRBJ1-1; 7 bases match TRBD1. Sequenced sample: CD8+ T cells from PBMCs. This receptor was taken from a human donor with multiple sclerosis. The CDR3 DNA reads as TGCAGTGCTAGAGATGGGGGGACAGTCGAAGCTTTCTTT. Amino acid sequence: CSARDGGTVEAFF.